These 6 T cell receptor beta chains originate from one sample sequenced in a study of blood T cell repertoires in COVID-19. Here immunoSEQ multiplex PCR was the method, and the copy in TCRdb shows in-frame clones only, minus some. The sample lists about 92,000 clones, 70% to 85% seen once, with around 12% in the top ten. The material sequenced was peripheral blood. The source is a human donor in a cohort sampled during active COVID-19.

This chain links TRBV19 with TRBJ2-1, with 10 bases lining up with TRBD2. The ends lost 3 bases at V and 8 bases at J; junction bases unmatched: 7. The CDR3 runs 15 residues. The V gene's germline CDR1 is LNHDA and CDR2 SQIVND (reference sequence). The CDR3 here is CASSIPAGGAHEQFF. The DNA for the CDR3 is TGTGCCAGTAGTATCCCAGCGGGAGGGGCCCATGAGCAGTTCTTC.

The chain has TRBV21-1 and TRBJ2-7; TRBD1, as called in the table, went unchecked against the DNA. TRBV21-1 is a listed pseudogene. This CDR3 region has 15 residues. For the CDR3, the DNA is TGTGCCAGCAGGCCTGGGGGACAGGTCTCCTACGAGCAGTACTTC. This encodes CASRPGGQVSYEQYF.

V usage is TRBV12-3 or TRBV12-4 and J usage is TRBJ2-7, with D maybe TRBD2 (7 bases). With 7 bases removed from V and 11 bases from J, the gap between germline ends came to 21 bases. The CDR3 sequence is 13 residues long. The CDR3 region is CASTPMGGRREYF. The CDR3 DNA sequence: TGTGCCAGCACCCCAATGGGGGGGCGCAGGGAGTACTTC.

The chain joins TRBV24-1 to TRBJ2-1, with 10 bases lining up with TRBD2. The germline gives CDR1 KGHDR, CDR2 SFDVKD. J lost 13 bases, V lost 7 bases, and 6 bases had no gene match. This CDR3 region has 12 residues. CDR3 in DNA: TGTGCCACCAGGTCCCTAGCGGGAGTCCAGTTCTTC. This encodes CATRSLAGVQFF.

The chain couples TRBV2 to TRBJ2-5, with D possibly matching TRBD1 (6 bases). Germline CDR1 is SNHLY and CDR2 is FYNNEI. Trimming cost V 7 bases and J 1 base, with 10 bases left between them. This CDR3 spans 13 amino acids. This CDR3 reads CASNRDTQETQYF. As DNA, the CDR3 is TGTGCCAGCAATCGGGACACCCAAGAGACCCAGTACTTC.

This chain links TRBV28 with TRBJ1-5; unclear D gene. V was shortened by 5 bases and J by 9 bases, with 14 bases between the two germline ends. The length of the CDR3 is 13 residues. Per the germline V gene, CDR1 is MDHEN and CDR2 is SYDVKM. The CDR3 here is CASSLMTARPQHF. The CDR3 DNA reads TGTGCCAGCAGTCTCATGACTGCGCGGCCCCAGCATTTT.